These 24 T cell receptor beta chains came from one sample sequenced in a study of cytomegalovirus exposure and HLA in healthy donors (dated by TCRdb to about 2017). Libraries were made using the immunoSEQ multiplex PCR assay. The multiplex PCR relied on a mix of 60 forward primers for TCR Vbeta segments and 13 reverse primers for TCR Jbeta segments. Imported from immuneACCESS, the table was reduced by TCRdb to in-frame sequences with V and J called. These copies leave out some clones; in studies compared against another copy, an unresolved V gene accounts for under half, and the cause of the remainder is not known. This sample holds 150,000 to 180,000 clones; 75% to 85% were observed only once. The ten largest clones capture 7.7% of the sample. The sample taken for sequencing was PBMCs. The origin of the receptors is a man under 40 in good health and CMV-seropositive.

V and J are TRBV4-1 and TRBJ1-1; D gene uncertain. This CDR3 comprises 13 residues. V was clipped by 0 bases and J by 1 base, with 3 bases between them. The germline V gene has CDR1 MGHRA and CDR2 YSYEKL. The CDR3 sequence is CASSQDRNTEAFF. As DNA, the CDR3 is TGCGCCAGCAGCCAAGATAGGAACACTGAAGCTTTCTTT.

This clone was seen once. This chain links TRBV19 with TRBJ2-4; 8 bases line up with TRBD1. CDR1 LNHDA and CDR2 SQIVND come from the germline V gene (reference sequence). V trimming: 6 bases; J trimming: 8 bases; junction bases outside the gene matches: 6. This CDR3 has 13 residues. The CDR3 sequence: CASSSGQGDIQYF. As DNA, the CDR3 is TGTGCCAGTAGCTCAGGACAGGGAGACATTCAGTACTTC.

The chain links TRBV9 to TRBJ2-5; 12 nucleotides match TRBD2. V lost 3 bases to trimming and J lost 5 bases; unmatched junction nucleotides: 11. The CDR3 runs 17 residues. CDR1 is SGDLS, CDR2 YYNGEE, per germline. CDR3 in amino acids: CASSDRTSGVGWETQYF. CDR3 nucleotides: TGTGCCAGCAGCGATCGGACTAGCGGGGTTGGTTGGGAGACCCAGTACTTC.

The chain links TRBV6-5 to TRBJ1-2, with unresolved D. The CDR3 runs to 14 residues. The V gene's germline CDR1 is MNHEY and CDR2 SVGAGI. V was clipped by 3 bases and J by 2 bases, with 10 bases between them. The CDR3 spells CASSYSPGNYGYTF. The CDR3 nucleotides are TGTGCCAGCAGTTATTCCCCAGGAAACTATGGCTACACCTTC.

The chain couples TRBV30 to TRBJ1-2; the match to TRBD1 covers 7 bases. Germline assignment: CDR1 GTSNPN and CDR2 SVGIG (reference sequence). V shed 4 bases, J shed 1 base, and the junction held 9 bases outside the gene matches. CDR3 length: 15 amino acids. This chain's CDR3 is CAWKNDRAGNYGYTF. As DNA, the CDR3 is TGTGCCTGGAAAAACGACAGGGCGGGTAACTATGGCTACACCTTC.

The V call is TRBV5-6, the J call TRBJ2-7; possible D gene TRBD2, 6 bases. This CDR3 spans 14 amino acids. Germline CDR1 SGHDT, CDR2 YYEEEE. V lost 3 bases and J lost 2, with 12 bases in between. CDR3 sequence reads: CASSSGGLPYEQYF. As DNA, the CDR3 is TGTGCCAGCAGCTCTGGCGGACTACCCTACGAGCAGTACTTC.

This rearrangement joins TRBV4-1 to TRBJ1-5; D is possibly TRBD1 (5 bases). CDR3 length: 16 residues. CDR1 is MGHRA and CDR2 is YSYEKL in the germline V gene. Trimming left V 1 base short and J 4 bases short, with 14 bases between. CDR3 amino acids: CASSQVQAGRNQPQHF. The CDR3 region has the DNA TGCGCCAGCAGCCAAGTCCAGGCAGGGAGGAATCAGCCCCAGCATTTT.

V usage is TRBV30 and J usage is TRBJ1-3; weak D call: TRBD1 (6 bases). The CDR3 sequence is 15 residues long. V lost 4 bases and J 4 bases, leaving 17 bases between the germline ends. Germline assignment: CDR1 GTSNPN and CDR2 SVGIG (reference sequence). CDR3 region: CAWIRSSGEGNTIYF. DNA for the CDR3: TGTGCCTGGATAAGATCATCAGGGGAAGGAAACACCATATATTTT.

The chain joins TRBV6-5 to TRBJ1-2; D possibly corresponds to TRBD1 (5 bases). With 2 bases removed from V and 8 bases from J, the gap between germline ends came to 12 bases. The V gene's germline CDR1 is MNHEY and CDR2 SVGAGI. The CDR3 covers 13 residues. The DNA of the CDR3 is TGTGCCAGCAGTTACGGTGACAGTCTAGGCTACACCTTC. Protein sequence: CASSYGDSLGYTF.

This rearrangement joins TRBV4-1 to TRBJ2-4, with 7 bases lining up with TRBD2. Trimming cost V 0 bases and J 3 bases; bases outside gene matches: 8. Germline lookup yields CDR1 MGHRA and CDR2 YSYEKL. CDR3 size: 17 residues. CDR3 DNA sequence: TGCGCCAGCAGCCAAGATGGGGCGGGAGCGGGCAAAAACATTCAGTACTTC. Its protein is CASSQDGAGAGKNIQYF.

V gene TRBV7-9 combines with J gene TRBJ1-2, with D maybe TRBD1 (6 bases). Between the trimmed V and J ends, which lost 5 bases and 4 bases, there was a span of 17 bases. Germline CDR1 is SEHNR and CDR2 is FQNEAQ (reference sequence). There are 15 residues in the CDR3. CDR3 in DNA: TGTGCCAGCAGCCCTCGGGACACCCTACCCTATGGCTACACCTTC. Translating it yields CASSPRDTLPYGYTF. Filled out from reference TRBV7-9 and TRBJ1-2, the complete variable domain reads DTGVSQNPRHKITKRGQNVTFRCDPISEHNRLYWYRQTLGQGPEFLTYFQNEAQLEKSRLLSDRFSAERPKGSFSTLEIQRTEQGDSAMYLCASSPRDTLPYGYTFGSGTRLTVV.

The chain has TRBV29-1 and TRBJ1-1, with D maybe TRBD1 (5 bases). The germline V and J ends were trimmed by 6 bases and 5 bases, with 10 bases remaining between them. This CDR3 region has 11 residues. Germline loops: CDR1 SQVTM, CDR2 ANQGSEA. The CDR3 protein is CSVGPGTEAFF. CDR3 DNA sequence: TGCAGCGTAGGGCCAGGGACTGAAGCTTTCTTT. The whole variable domain, filled in from reference TRBV29-1 and TRBJ1-1, reads SAVISQKPSRDICQRGTSLTIQCQVDSQVTMMFWYRQQPGQSLTLIATANQGSEATYESGFVIDKFPISRPNLTFSTLTVSNMSPEDSSIYLCSVGPGTEAFFGQGTRLTVV.

V usage is TRBV2 and J usage is TRBJ1-5, with a possible D match to TRBD1 (5 bases). Between the trimmed V and J ends, which lost 7 bases and 9 bases, there was a span of 19 bases. CDR1 SNHLY and CDR2 FYNNEI come from the germline V gene. This CDR3 is built from 14 residues. CDR3 protein: CASTLDKIGPPQHF. The CDR3 coding sequence is TGTGCCAGCACCTTGGACAAGATCGGACCGCCCCAGCATTTT.

J is TRBJ2-5 and V is TRBV2; a weak D match, TRBD2 (6 bases). Germline CDR1 and CDR2: SNHLY and FYNNEI. The CDR3 has 13 amino acids. Trimming removed 4 bases from V and 5 bases from J, with 11 bases in between. The CDR3 DNA sequence: TGTGCCAGCAGTGGACCTCGGGGGGAGACCCAGTACTTC. Protein: CASSGPRGETQYF.

The J gene is TRBJ1-1, the V gene TRBV7-8, with 9 bases matching TRBD1. This CDR3 is built from 13 residues. After removal of 5 bases from V and 4 bases from J, the junction contained 2 bases not matched to a gene. Germline V lookup: CDR1 SGHVS, CDR2 FQNEAQ. Written as DNA, the CDR3 is TGTGCCAGCAGCCGGGACAGGGTCACTGAAGCTTTCTTT. Translated: CASSRDRVTEAFF.

The chain links TRBV6-1 to TRBJ1-2, with D perhaps matching TRBD1 (6 bases). V lost 2 bases and J 0 bases, leaving 22 bases between the germline ends. The CDR3 covers 19 residues. The germline V gene encodes CDR1 MNHNS and CDR2 SASEGT. CDR3 region: CASSERPTRRTDANYGYTF. For the CDR3, the DNA is TGTGCCAGCAGTGAAAGGCCCACTAGGCGGACAGACGCTAACTATGGCTACACCTTC.

V gene TRBV18 combines with J gene TRBJ1-1, with D uncertain. This CDR3 has 13 amino acids. Germline CDR1 KGHSH, CDR2 LQKENI. The V end lost 5 bases, the J end lost 3 bases, and 10 bases lay between the germline ends. CDR3 protein: CASSSSYDTEAFF. For the CDR3, the DNA is TGTGCCAGCTCATCGTCGTATGACACTGAAGCTTTCTTT.

This chain joins TRBV18 and TRBJ2-5; 7 bases map to TRBD1. Germline CDR1 and CDR2: KGHSH and LQKENI. With 1 base clipped from V and 4 bases from J, the junction kept 3 bases outside the gene matches. The CDR3 totals 14 residues. CDR3 residues: CASSPQAGGETQYF. The CDR3 region has the DNA TGTGCCAGCTCACCACAGGCAGGGGGAGAGACCCAGTACTTC.

CDR3: CASSVGTGIYNEQFF. CDR3 coding DNA: TGTGCCAGCAGCGTAGGGACAGGGATTTACAATGAGCAGTTCTTC. The chain has TRBV9 and TRBJ2-1, with TRBD1 identical over 8 bases. Germline V CDR1 and CDR2: SGDLS, YYNGEE. This CDR3 has 15 amino acids. J lost 4 bases, V lost 0 bases, and 3 bases had no gene match.

V gene TRBV28 combines with J gene TRBJ1-2, with 7 bases identical to TRBD1. With 3 bases clipped from V and 5 bases from J, the junction kept 6 bases outside the gene matches. CDR1 MDHEN and CDR2 SYDVKM come from the germline V gene. This CDR3 contains 14 residues. CDR3 DNA sequence: TGTGCCAGCAGTTTGGCCGGGACAGCATATGGCTACACCTTC. As protein: CASSLAGTAYGYTF.

This clone was observed a few times. The chain uses TRBV7-8 and TRBJ2-7; the D gene is possibly TRBD2 (5 bases). The CDR3 is made up of 15 amino acids. Germline CDR1 is SGHVS and CDR2 is FQNEAQ. V gave up 1 base and J gave up 2 bases, with 12 bases separating them. The CDR3 DNA follows: TGTGCCAGCAGCTTAGTTGGAGCCGGGACCTACGAGCAGTACTTC. It encodes CASSLVGAGTYEQYF.

The genes are TRBV11-1 and TRBJ2-3, with 7 nucleotides matching TRBD1. The germline V gene has CDR1 SGHAT and CDR2 FQDESV (reference sequence). Trimming at V came to 2 bases and at J to 0 bases, leaving 2 bases not matched to a gene. CDR3 size: 15 residues. This chain's CDR3 is CASSLRDSSTDTQYF. The CDR3 nucleotides are TGTGCCAGCAGCTTAAGGGACAGCAGCACAGATACGCAGTATTTT.

V is TRBV15 and J is TRBJ1-4; 9 positions match TRBD1. The ends lost 4 bases at V and 4 bases at J; junction bases unmatched: 1. The CDR3 sequence is 14 residues long. Germline CDR1 reads LNHNV; CDR2 reads YYDKDF (reference sequence). The CDR3 region has the DNA TGTGCCACCAGCACGACAGGGGGTAATGAAAAACTGTTTTTT. It translates to CATSTTGGNEKLFF.

The chain couples TRBV11-2 to TRBJ2-7; 11 bases map to TRBD2. The ends lost 3 bases at V and 7 bases at J; junction bases unmatched: 8. CDR3 length: 15 amino acids. Germline lookup yields CDR1 SGHAT and CDR2 FQNNGV. The CDR3 sequence is CASSLVTSGMQEQYF. CDR3 DNA: TGTGCCAGCAGCTTGGTGACTAGCGGGATGCAGGAGCAGTACTTC.